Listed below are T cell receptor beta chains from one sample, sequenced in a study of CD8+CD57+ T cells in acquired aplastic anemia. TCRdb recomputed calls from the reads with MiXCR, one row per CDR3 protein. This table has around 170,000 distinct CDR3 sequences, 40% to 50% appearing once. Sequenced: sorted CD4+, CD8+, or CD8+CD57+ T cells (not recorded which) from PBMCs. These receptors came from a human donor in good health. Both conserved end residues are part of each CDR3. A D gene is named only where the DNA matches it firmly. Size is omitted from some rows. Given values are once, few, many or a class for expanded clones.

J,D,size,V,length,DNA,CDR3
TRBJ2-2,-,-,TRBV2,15,TGTGCCAGTCACGAAGGGTTCGCGAACACCGGGGAGCTGTTTTTT,CASHEGFANTGELFF
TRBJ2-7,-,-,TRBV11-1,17,TGTGCCAGCAGCTTAGCGCGTTTGAAGGCCAGCTCCTACGAGCAGTACTTC,CASSLARLKASSYEQYF
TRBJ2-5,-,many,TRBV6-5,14,TGTGCCAGCAGTTTTACAACTAGGGTTGGAGGGCAGTACTTC,CASSFTTRVGGQYF
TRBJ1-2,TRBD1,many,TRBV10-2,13,TGCGCCAGCAGTGACAGGGGGCTATCTGGCTACACCTTC,CASSDRGLSGYTF
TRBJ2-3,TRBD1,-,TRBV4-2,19,TGTGCCAGCAGCCAGATACCGGGACAGGGCTTTACGAGCACAGATACGCAGTATTTT,CASSQIPGQGFTSTDTQYF
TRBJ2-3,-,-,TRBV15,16,TGTGCCACCAGCTTGGGACTACAGGGGACCACAGATACGCAGTATTTT,CATSLGLQGTTDTQYF
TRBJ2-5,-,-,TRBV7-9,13,TGTGCCAGCAGCTTTGTTGGAGAAGAGACCCAGTACTTC,CASSFVGEETQYF
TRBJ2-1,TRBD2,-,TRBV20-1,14,TGCAGTGCTTTTAGCGGGAGGGCGGGTAAGGAGCAGTTCTTC,CSAFSGRAGKEQFF
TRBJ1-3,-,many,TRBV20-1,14,TGCAGTGCCAAAGACCTTCACTCTGGAAACACCATATATTTT,CSAKDLHSGNTIYF
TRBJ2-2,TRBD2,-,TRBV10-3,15,TGTGCCATCAGGGGACTAGCGGGTGACACCGGGGAGCTGTTTTTT,CAIRGLAGDTGELFF
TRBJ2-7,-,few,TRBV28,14,TGTGCCAGCCGCGAAGCCCAGGGTTCCAGATGGCAGTACTTC,CASREAQGSRWQYF
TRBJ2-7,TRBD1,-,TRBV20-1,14,TGCAGTGCTAGGGCTTCGGGGACAGTCTCCGAGCAGTACTTC,CSARASGTVSEQYF
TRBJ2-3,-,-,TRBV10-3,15,TGTGCCATCAGTGAGCCGAGAACTAGCACAGATACGCAGTATTTT,CAISEPRTSTDTQYF
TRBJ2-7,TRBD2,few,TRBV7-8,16,TGTGCCAGCAGTCCTACGCGGGGGATCCACTCCTACGAGCAGTACTTC,CASSPTRGIHSYEQYF
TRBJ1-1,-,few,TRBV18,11,TGTGCCAGCTCACCTGGACAGGAAGCTTTCTTT,CASSPGQEAFF
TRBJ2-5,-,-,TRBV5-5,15,TGTGCCAGCAGCTTATCTGAAGACTTAGGTTGGACCCAGTACTTC,CASSLSEDLGWTQYF
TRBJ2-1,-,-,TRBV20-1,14,TGCAGTGCTAATCTCCGGGCCCATTACAATGAGCAGTTCTTC,CSANLRAHYNEQFF
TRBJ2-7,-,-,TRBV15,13,TGTGCCACCAGCAGAGAAATCCCTTACGAGCAGTACTTC,CATSREIPYEQYF
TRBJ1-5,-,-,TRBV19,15,TGTGCCAGTGAGACCCAAGCGTATAGCAATCAGCCCCAGCATTTT,CASETQAYSNQPQHF
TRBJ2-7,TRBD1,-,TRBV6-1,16,TGTGCCAGCAGTGAAGCGGGGACAGGGGGCTTGTACGAGCAGTACTTC,CASSEAGTGGLYEQYF
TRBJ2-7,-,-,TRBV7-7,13,TGTGCTAGCAGCTTAGCTCCAGGGAACGAGCAGTACTTC,CASSLAPGNEQYF
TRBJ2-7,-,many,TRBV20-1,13,TGCAATGCTAGATCTCGAACGGGGTACGAGCAGTACTTC,CNARSRTGYEQYF
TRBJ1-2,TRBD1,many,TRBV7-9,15,TGTGCCAGCAGCCGGACAGGGGCCTCCCTCTATGGCTACACCTTC,CASSRTGASLYGYTF
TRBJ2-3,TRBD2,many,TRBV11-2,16,TGTGCCAGCAGCTTAGGACTAGCGGGAGCGGGACGGGGGCAGTATTTT,CASSLGLAGAGRGQYF
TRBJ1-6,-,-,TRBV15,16,TGTGCCACCAGCAGAGAGGTACAGGGAAGTAATTCACCCCTCCGCTTT,CATSREVQGSNSPLRF
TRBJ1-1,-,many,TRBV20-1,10,TGCAGTGCTGGGGGTACTGAAGCTTTCTTT,CSAGGTEAFF
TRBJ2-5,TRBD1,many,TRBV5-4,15,TGTGCCAGCAGCTTGAAAACAGGGGCCGGGGAGACCCAGTACTTC,CASSLKTGAGETQYF
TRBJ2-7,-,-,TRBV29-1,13,TGCAGCGTTTGCCGCGGGGACTCCTACGGGCAGTACTTC,CSVCRGDSYGQYF
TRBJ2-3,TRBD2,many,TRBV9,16,TGTGCCAGCAGCTTCGGTAGCGGGACTCGCACAGATACGCAGTATTTT,CASSFGSGTRTDTQYF
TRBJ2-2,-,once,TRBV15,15,TGTGCCACCAGCAGAGAGGTTCTGAACACCGGGGAGCTGTTTTTT,CATSREVLNTGELFF
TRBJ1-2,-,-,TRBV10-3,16,TGTGCCATCAGGGACGATCAAGCTTTAGCTCCGTATGGCTACACCTTC,CAIRDDQALAPYGYTF
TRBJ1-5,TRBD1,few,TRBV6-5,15,TGTGCCAGCAGTTACTCAACAGGGGGCAATCAGCCCCAGCATTTT,CASSYSTGGNQPQHF
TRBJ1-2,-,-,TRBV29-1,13,TGCAGCGTTGTAGGCGGAGATAACTATGGCTACACCTTC,CSVVGGDNYGYTF
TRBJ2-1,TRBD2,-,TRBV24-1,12,TGTGCCACCAGATTGACTAGCGGTGAGCAGTTCTTC,CATRLTSGEQFF
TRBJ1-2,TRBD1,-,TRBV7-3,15,TGTGCCAGCAGCTTAAGTGGGACAGGGGGGATTGGCTACACCTTC,CASSLSGTGGIGYTF
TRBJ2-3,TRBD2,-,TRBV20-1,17,TGCAGTGCTAGAGGACTAGCGGGAGGGCGTGGTCTGGGTACGCAGTATTTT,CSARGLAGGRGLGTQYF
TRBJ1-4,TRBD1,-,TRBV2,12,TGTGCCAGCAGCTGGGACAGCGAAAAACTGTTTTTT,CASSWDSEKLFF
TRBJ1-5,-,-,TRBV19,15,TGTGCCAGTAGTACAGGCTTCGGAGGGAATCAGCCCCAGCATTTT,CASSTGFGGNQPQHF
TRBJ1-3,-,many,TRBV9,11,TGTGCCAGCAGTTCGGGAAACACCATATATTTT,CASSSGNTIYF
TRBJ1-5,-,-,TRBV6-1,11,TGTGCCAGCAGTGAGACTCAGCCCCAGCATTTT,CASSETQPQHF
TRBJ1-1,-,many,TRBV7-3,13,TGTGCCAGCAGCTTAACCATCGAAACTGAAGCTTTCTTT,CASSLTIETEAFF
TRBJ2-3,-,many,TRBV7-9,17,TGTGCCAGCAGCTTAGCAGTGGGTTCTACTAGCACAGATACGCAGTATTTT,CASSLAVGSTSTDTQYF
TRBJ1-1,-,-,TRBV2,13,TGTGCCAGCAGTGGGGGCCCGAACACTGAAGCTTTCTTT,CASSGGPNTEAFF